This passage covers 21 T cell receptor beta chains from one sample sequenced in a study of glioma-infiltrating T cells after dendritic cell vaccination. The assay was immunoSEQ multiplex PCR, and TCRdb's table has in-frame clones only and misses some. In the table there are 80,000 to 100,000 clones, over 60% of which are singletons. Source: blood, taken before dendritic cell vaccination. Source of these receptors: a human donor with glioblastoma.

The rearrangement links TRBV7-3 to TRBJ2-3; 8 bases agree with TRBD1. Germline V gives CDR1 SGHTA, CDR2 FQGTGA. V dropped 3 bases and J dropped 2; count of bases not matched to a gene: 7. The CDR3 is made up of 16 amino acids. The CDR3 is CASSLRTGLNTDTQYF. The CDR3 region has the DNA TGTGCCAGCAGCTTGCGGACAGGGTTGAACACAGATACGCAGTATTTT.

This clone was found a few times. The V gene is TRBV6-6, the J gene TRBJ1-1; D not certain. The CDR3 runs 12 residues. V dropped 5 bases and J dropped 7 bases, with 11 bases sitting between them. Germline V gene sequence: CDR1 MNHNY, CDR2 SVGAGI (reference sequence). The CDR3 region has the DNA TGTGCCAGCAGTCCCGGGGTCGGTGAAGCTTTCTTT. Its translation: CASSPGVGEAFF.

CDR3 DNA sequence: TGTGCCAGCAGCGTAGAACCTACAGGGATCTACGAGCAGTACTTC. This codes for CASSVEPTGIYEQYF. This sequence joins TRBV9 and TRBJ2-7; a possible D gene is TRBD1 (6 bases). CDR3 length equals 15 residues. Germline CDR1 is SGDLS and CDR2 is YYNGEE. V lost 0 bases, J lost 3 bases, and 13 bases lay in between.

The chain is built from TRBV10-3 and TRBJ2-1; 9 bases match TRBD2. CDR3 size: 15 residues. V gave up 2 bases and J gave up 6 bases; unmatched junction bases: 5. Germline values: CDR1 ENHRY, CDR2 SYGVKD. The CDR3 bases are TGTGCCATCAGTGAGGTGGGACTAGCTGCCAATGAGCAGTTCTTC. It translates to CAISEVGLAANEQFF.

The rearrangement links TRBV10-2 to TRBJ2-7; 10 bases are shared with TRBD1. Germline CDR1 WSHSY, CDR2 SAAADI. This CDR3 region has 13 residues. Losses at the gene ends were 8 bases for V and 1 base for J; bases not matched to a gene: 2. CDR3 in amino acids: CASGTGESYEQYF. The CDR3 region has the DNA TGCGCCAGCGGGACAGGGGAATCCTACGAGCAGTACTTC.

The V gene is TRBV21-1, the J gene TRBJ2-1; the table's D call TRBD2 went unverified against the DNA. TRBV21-1 is tagged as a pseudogene. The CDR3 spans 18 residues. DNA for the CDR3: TGTGCCAGCAGCATGGGAGGACTAGCGGGAGGCGAATACAATGAGCAGTTCTTC. This gives the protein CASSMGGLAGGEYNEQFF.

The chain is built from TRBV27 and TRBJ1-5, with D hard to call. Per germline, CDR1 MNHEY and CDR2 SMNVEV (reference sequence). The CDR3 loop spans 13 amino acids. The V gene lost 3 bases and the J gene lost 5 bases, with 8 bases spanning the gap. CDR3 residues: CASSLGRHQPQHF. The DNA of the CDR3 is TGTGCCAGCAGTTTGGGCAGACATCAGCCCCAGCATTTT.

The J gene is TRBJ1-5, the V gene TRBV19; 7 bases match TRBD1. Germline-derived CDR1 and CDR2 are LNHDA and SQIVND (reference sequence). Trimming took 1 base from V and 12 from J; bases not matched to a gene: 6. The CDR3 covers 13 residues. The CDR3 bases are TGTGCCAGTAGTATAGCCCCAGGGGGAGGCCAGCATTTT. It is translated as CASSIAPGGGQHF.

This clone was detected once. The chain combines TRBV30 with TRBJ1-4; D might be TRBD1 (6 bases). This CDR3 region has 13 residues. Germline V gene sequence: CDR1 GTSNPN, CDR2 SVGIG (reference sequence). With 8 bases removed from V and 8 bases from J, the gap between germline ends came to 18 bases. The CDR3 DNA is TGTGCCACGGAGCCGGACAGTGGCGAAAAACTGTTTTTT. Amino acids: CATEPDSGEKLFF.

This chain connects TRBV5-1 to TRBJ2-2; perhaps TRBD1 as D (6 bases). Trimming took 4 bases from V and 1 from J, leaving 8 bases between them. Germline CDR1 reads SGHRS; CDR2 reads YFSETQ. The CDR3 totals 14 residues. CDR3 in DNA: TGCGCCAGCAGCCCGACAGGGAACACCGGGGAGCTGTTTTTT. It specifies CASSPTGNTGELFF. The variable domain in full, with the rest retrieved from reference TRBV5-1 and TRBJ2-2, is KAGVTQTPRYLIKTRGQQVTLSCSPISGHRSVSWYQQTPGQGLQFLFEYFSETQRNKGNFPGRFSGRQFSNSRSEMNVSTLELGDSALYLCASSPTGNTGELFFGEGSRLTVL.

This clone was counted only a few times. The chain couples TRBV2 to TRBJ1-2, with 7 positions matching TRBD1. The CDR3 is made up of 13 amino acids. Trimming at V came to 6 bases and at J to 4 bases, leaving 5 bases not matched to a gene. Germline assignment: CDR1 SNHLY and CDR2 FYNNEI. CDR3 in DNA: TGTGCCAGCAGCGCGACAGGGAGCTATGGCTACACCTTC. Translated, it gives CASSATGSYGYTF.

V gene TRBV11-2 combines with J gene TRBJ2-1; 10 bases match TRBD2. CDR1 is SGHAT and CDR2 is FQNNGV in the germline V gene. The CDR3 totals 15 residues. The V segment lost 6 bases and the J segment 8 bases; nucleotides outside the gene matches: 10. The CDR3 DNA reads as TGTGCCAGCAGGATACAACCTAGCGGGAGTTATGAGCAGTTCTTC. It specifies CASRIQPSGSYEQFF.

The genes are TRBV18 and TRBJ2-7; 8 nucleotides agree with TRBD1. This CDR3 region has 15 residues. V shed 4 bases and J 4 bases; nucleotides not matched to a gene: 9. Germline CDR1 is KGHSH and CDR2 is LQKENI. CDR3 protein: CASSLGQGARYEQYF. DNA for the CDR3: TGTGCCAGCTCACTTGGACAGGGTGCTAGATACGAGCAGTACTTC.

The chain is built from TRBV15 and TRBJ1-5; D is perhaps TRBD1 (5 bases). Germline V lookup: CDR1 LNHNV, CDR2 YYDKDF (reference sequence). V shed 1 base and J shed 6 bases, with 10 bases lying between them. The CDR3 sequence is 14 residues long. In DNA, the CDR3 is TGTGCCACCAGCAGAGGTGGTAGGGGTCAGCCCCAGCATTTT. Its protein product is CATSRGGRGQPQHF.

The table lists this clone with a few counts. This chain uses TRBV5-6 with TRBJ1-1; 8 bases line up with TRBD1. CDR3 length: 13 amino acids. The J segment lost 5 bases and the V segment lost 3 bases, leaving 3 bases of the junction unmatched. Germline V gives CDR1 SGHDT, CDR2 YYEEEE. CDR3 region: CASSWTGRTEAFF. DNA for the CDR3: TGTGCCAGCAGCTGGACAGGGAGAACTGAAGCTTTCTTT.

In nucleotides, the CDR3 is TGTGCCAGCAGTGAATCCGGGGGCTACACCTTC. Its translation: CASSESGGYTF. This chain connects TRBV2 to TRBJ1-2, with D hard to call. The CDR3 runs to 11 residues. CDR1 and CDR2 (germline): SNHLY, FYNNEI. V lost 2 bases and J 8 bases, leaving 6 bases between the germline ends.

This chain joins TRBV9 and TRBJ1-6; tentative D call: TRBD1 (5 bases). CDR3 length: 15 residues. Trimming shortened V by 0 bases and J by 6 bases, and 10 bases separated the two germline ends. Per the germline V gene, CDR1 is SGDLS and CDR2 is YYNGEE. The CDR3 loop reads CASSVGGAANSPLHF. The CDR3 coding sequence is TGTGCCAGCAGCGTAGGGGGCGCGGCTAATTCACCCCTCCACTTT.

This clone has only one observation. Other DNA sequences of this sample code for an identical CDR3. V gene TRBV19 combines with J gene TRBJ1-5, with TRBD1 as a possible D gene (6 bases). Germline loops: CDR1 LNHDA, CDR2 SQIVND (reference sequence). Between the trimmed V and J ends, which lost 5 bases and 4 bases, there was a span of 12 bases. There are 14 residues in the CDR3. DNA for the CDR3: TGTGCCAGTAGTCCACAGGGTGGGAATCAGCCCCAGCATTTT. Its protein product is CASSPQGGNQPQHF. Variable domain in full (rest from reference TRBV19 and TRBJ1-5): DGGITQSPKYLFRKEGQNVTLSCEQNLNHDAMYWYRQDPGQGLRLIYYSQIVNDFQKGDIAEGYSVSREKKESFPLTVTSAQKNPTAFYLCASSPQGGNQPQHFGDGTRLSIL.

This clone has a handful of counts. V gene TRBV5-4 combines with J gene TRBJ1-2; D is unclear. The CDR3 consists of 13 residues. Germline CDR1 and CDR2: SGHNT and YYREEE (reference sequence). V shed 7 bases and J shed 0 bases, with 10 bases lying between them. CDR3 nucleotide sequence: TGTGCCAGCCGTTTCTCCCCTAACTATGGCTACACCTTC. Amino acid sequence: CASRFSPNYGYTF. Based on the CDR3 plus reference TRBV5-4 and TRBJ1-2, the full variable domain is ETGVTQSPTHLIKTRGQQVTLRCSSQSGHNTVSWYQQALGQGPQFIFQYYREEENGRGNFPPRFSGLQFPNYSSELNVNALELDDSALYLCASRFSPNYGYTFGSGTRLTVV.

This sequence joins TRBV2 and TRBJ1-5; 9 nucleotides agree with TRBD1. The length of the CDR3 is 14 residues. Germline V gives CDR1 SNHLY, CDR2 FYNNEI. Trimming at V came to 9 bases and at J to 6 bases, leaving 9 bases not matched to a gene. CDR3 bases: TGTGCCAGTGTGGGACAGGGTGCCGGTCAGCCCCAGCATTTT. Protein sequence: CASVGQGAGQPQHF.

This clone has more than one count but fewer than ten. This chain uses TRBV5-1 with TRBJ1-1; tentatively, D is TRBD1 (5 bases). V gave up 5 bases and J gave up 1 base, with 15 bases separating them. This CDR3 spans 15 amino acids. Germline CDR1 and CDR2: SGHRS and YFSETQ. As DNA, the CDR3 is TGCGCCAGCAGACCAGACAGCTTGACGAACACTGAAGCTTTCTTT. It specifies CASRPDSLTNTEAFF.